These T cell receptor beta chains were read from a single sample in a study of T cell changes during pregnancy in multiple sclerosis. The method was immunoSEQ multiplex PCR; TCRdb's version includes in-frame clones alone and lacks a portion of them. This repertoire shows about 130,000 clones, less than 97% found once; its top ten account for around 0.46%. The source was peripheral blood, collected after pregnancy. These receptors were taken from a female donor with multiple sclerosis, enrolled in a pregnancy study. CDR3s include the opening cysteine and the closing phenylalanine or tryptophan. Clone sizes are given selectively: once, few, many, or a class where the clone is expanded.

V	J	size	CDR3
TRBV19	TRBJ2-1	-	CASSTFVDFSYNEQFF
TRBV2	TRBJ2-2	-	CASSGSGGWNTGELFF
TRBV7-8	TRBJ2-3	-	CASSLRASLSTDTQYF
TRBV10-3	TRBJ2-1	-	CAILRQGDNEQFF
TRBV5-6	TRBJ1-1	-	CASSFPGNTEAFF
TRBV28	TRBJ1-2	-	CASSLPDRGYGYTF
TRBV27	TRBJ1-2	-	CASKPTGDGGYTF
TRBV10-3	TRBJ1-2	-	CAIRGSLTGLPGYTF
TRBV5-6	TRBJ1-2	-	CASSHRGPSRGYTF
TRBV11-2	TRBJ2-7	-	CASSLEQPYEQYF
TRBV9	TRBJ2-2	-	CASSVESGGSTGELFF
TRBV5-8	TRBJ2-5	-	CASSSRGGFAETQYF
TRBV30	TRBJ1-1	once	CAWLQPGNTEAFF
TRBV6-5	TRBJ2-7	-	CASSRTVPSSYEQYF
TRBV7-2	TRBJ2-1	-	CASSFLADPNNEQFF
TRBV5-1	TRBJ2-2	-	CASSLKGQTNTGELFF
TRBV6-1	TRBJ2-3	once	CASKRLADTDTQYF
TRBV4-2	TRBJ2-1	-	CASSQETPSSGRTNEQFF
TRBV28	TRBJ2-2	-	CASSLRSSGRTGELFF
TRBV4-3	TRBJ1-1	-	CASSTQEAYAEAFF
TRBV9	TRBJ2-7	-	CASSPRTSPHEQYF
TRBV19	TRBJ1-5	once	CASTLDSSQPQHF
TRBV9	TRBJ2-7	-	CASSPWTSAYEQYF
TRBV29-1	TRBJ2-7	-	CSAMLRDLTYEQYF